This record concerns one T cell receptor (beta chain) sequence. The PCR made use of 60 Vbeta and 13 Jbeta primers. Using immunoSEQ multiplex PCR, the repertoire was profiled, and TCRdb retains in-frame clones only, with some absent. Among fewer than 250,000 clones listed, 81% were seen once. These data come from a study of cytomegalovirus exposure and HLA in healthy donors. Study summary: A prior study identified 120 million or so unique TCR beta sequences from about 180 million T cells.

Trimming left V 6 bases short and J 0 bases short, with 11 bases between. The CDR3 has 14 residues. CDR1 is MNHNS, CDR2 SASEGT, per germline. The V gene is TRBV6-1, the J gene TRBJ1-1, with TRBD1 as a possible D gene (6 bases). The source of this sequence is a man younger than 30 in good health and CMV-seronegative. The sequenced sample was PBMCs. The CDR3 sequence is CASRPRDMNTEAFF. The CDR3 DNA follows: TGTGCCAGCAGACCCCGGGACATGAACACTGAAGCTTTCTTT.